In its sample, the clone carrying this T cell receptor (beta chain) was seen a few times. The data derive from a study of T-cell reconstitution after alpha-beta-depleted transplantation in children. A TCRbeta library incorporating unique molecular identifiers was prepared. TCRdb itself ran the PCR reads through MiXCR, one entry per CDR3 protein. The profile shows hundreds of thousands of distinct CDR3 sequences, more than 9% of them singletons. This receptor was identified in a human donor who donated a stem cell graft to a child with acute myeloid leukemia. Sequencing was performed on PBMCs from the stem cell graft donor, taken from the stem cell graft.

CDR3 nucleotide sequence: TGTGCCAGCAGCCGACAACCCGGGGGGGACAGATTTAGCAATCAGCCCCAGCATTTT. This encodes CASSRQPGGDRFSNQPQHF. V gene TRBV6-4 combines with J gene TRBJ1-5; 7 bases match TRBD1. V dropped 6 bases and J dropped 0; count of bases not matched to a gene: 17. Germline loops: CDR1 MRHNA, CDR2 SNTAGT. This CDR3 spans 19 amino acids.